This T cell receptor beta chain appears in the sequencing data of a study of shared clonotypes between healthy human individuals. Clones were sequenced by immunoSEQ multiplex PCR, and TCRdb holds only the in-frame ones, with some missing. The sample yields some 2,400,000 clones, approximately 94% seen once. Germline CDR1 reads SGHAT; CDR2 reads FQDESV (reference sequence). Trimming pared 5 bases from V and 2 bases from J, leaving 13 bases between. The CDR3 consists of 14 residues. The V gene is TRBV11-1, the J gene TRBJ2-7; D is unclear. The receptor was derived from a man between 18 and 29 years old in good health. What was sequenced was naive CD4+ T cells sorted from blood. Subset meaning: CD45RA+ positively selected. The CDR3 protein is CASSQPGSPYEQYF. CDR3 nucleotides: TGTGCCAGCAGCCAACCTGGAAGTCCCTACGAGCAGTACTTC.